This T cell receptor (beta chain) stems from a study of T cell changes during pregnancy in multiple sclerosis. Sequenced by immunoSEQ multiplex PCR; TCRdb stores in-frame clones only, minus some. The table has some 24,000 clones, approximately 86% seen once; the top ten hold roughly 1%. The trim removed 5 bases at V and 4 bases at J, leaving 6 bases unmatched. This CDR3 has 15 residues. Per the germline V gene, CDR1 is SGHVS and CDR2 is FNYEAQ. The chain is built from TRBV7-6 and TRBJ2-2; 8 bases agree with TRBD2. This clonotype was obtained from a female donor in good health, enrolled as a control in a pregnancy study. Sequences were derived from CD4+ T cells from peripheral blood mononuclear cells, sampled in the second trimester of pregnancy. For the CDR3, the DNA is TGTGCCAGCAGCCCCGGGACTAGAGGCACCGGGGAGCTGTTTTTT. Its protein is CASSPGTRGTGELFF.